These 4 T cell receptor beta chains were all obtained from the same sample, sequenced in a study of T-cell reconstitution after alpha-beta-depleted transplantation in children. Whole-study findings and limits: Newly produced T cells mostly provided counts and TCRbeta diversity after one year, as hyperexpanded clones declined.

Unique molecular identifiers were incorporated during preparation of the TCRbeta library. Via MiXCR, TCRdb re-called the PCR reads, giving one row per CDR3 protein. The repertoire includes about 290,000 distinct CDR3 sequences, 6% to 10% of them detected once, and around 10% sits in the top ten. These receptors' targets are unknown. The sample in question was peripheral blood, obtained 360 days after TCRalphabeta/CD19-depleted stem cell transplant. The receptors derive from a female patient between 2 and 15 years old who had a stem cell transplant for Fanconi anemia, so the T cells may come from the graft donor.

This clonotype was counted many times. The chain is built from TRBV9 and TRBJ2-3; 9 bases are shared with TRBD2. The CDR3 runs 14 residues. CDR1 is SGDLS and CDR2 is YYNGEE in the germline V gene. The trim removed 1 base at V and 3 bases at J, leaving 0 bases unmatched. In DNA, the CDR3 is TGTGCCAGCAGCGTAACTAGCGGGACAGATACGCAGTATTTT. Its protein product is CASSVTSGTDTQYF.

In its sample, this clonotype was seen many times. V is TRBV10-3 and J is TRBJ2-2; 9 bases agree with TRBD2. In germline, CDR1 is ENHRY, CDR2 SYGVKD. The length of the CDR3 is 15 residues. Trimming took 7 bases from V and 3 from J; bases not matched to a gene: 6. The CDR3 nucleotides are TGTGCCATCACCCGGCGGGGGGGAGACACCGGGGAGCTGTTTTTT. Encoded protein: CAITRRGGDTGELFF.

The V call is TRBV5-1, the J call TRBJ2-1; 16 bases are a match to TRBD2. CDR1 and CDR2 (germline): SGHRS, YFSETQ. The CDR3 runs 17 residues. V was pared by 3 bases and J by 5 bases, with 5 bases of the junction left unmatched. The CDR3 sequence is CASSWGLAGGPNNEQFF. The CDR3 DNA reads TGCGCCAGCAGCTGGGGACTAGCGGGGGGGCCGAACAATGAGCAGTTCTTC.

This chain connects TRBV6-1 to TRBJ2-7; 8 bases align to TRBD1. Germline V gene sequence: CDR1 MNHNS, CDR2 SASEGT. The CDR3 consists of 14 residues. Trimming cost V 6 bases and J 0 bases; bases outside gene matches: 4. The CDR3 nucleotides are TGTGCCAGCAGAATAGACAGGGGCTCCTACGAGCAGTACTTC. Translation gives CASRIDRGSYEQYF.